The 3 T cell receptor beta chains below all came from one sample that was sequenced in a study of T cell responses to AZD1222 COVID-19 vaccine. Libraries were prepared by immunoSEQ multiplex PCR; TCRdb keeps only in-frame clonotypes and omits some of them. The data contain some 100,000 clones, around 87% of them singletons. The source was peripheral blood, collected 28 days after the second AZD1222 dose. Source of these receptors: an adult who received the AZD1222 COVID-19 vaccine.

This sequence joins TRBV30 and TRBJ1-1; D may be TRBD1 (6 bases). CDR3 length: 14 amino acids. Germline lookup yields CDR1 GTSNPN and CDR2 SVGIG (reference sequence). V was pared by 4 bases and J by 1 base, with 13 bases between. CDR3 nucleotide sequence: TGTGCCTGGAATCGGGGGCCCGGGAACACTGAAGCTTTCTTT. It translates to CAWNRGPGNTEAFF.

This clone was seen only once. The chain links TRBV11-3 to TRBJ2-3; weak D call: TRBD1 (6 bases). V lost 5 bases and J 4 bases, leaving 13 bases between the germline ends. The germline V gene has CDR1 SGHNT and CDR2 YENEEA. This CDR3 is built from 14 residues. The CDR3 bases are TGTGCCAGCAGCCCCGGGCAGGGGTCAGATACGCAGTATTTT. Encoded protein: CASSPGQGSDTQYF. Full variable domain (outside the CDR3, taken from reference TRBV11-3 and TRBJ2-3): EAGVVQSPRYKIIEKKQPVAFWCNPISGHNTLYWYLQNLGQGPELLIRYENEEAVDDSQLPKDRFSAERLKGVDSTLKIQPAELGDSAVYLCASSPGQGSDTQYFGPGTRLTVL.

There are a few counts of this clone. The genes are TRBV11-2 and TRBJ1-1; 7 bases agree with TRBD1. This CDR3 region has 17 residues. Germline V CDR1 and CDR2: SGHAT, FQNNGV. Trimming removed 1 base from V and 2 bases from J; junction bases left unmatched: 10. The CDR3 reads CASSLGGQWTPNTEAFF. Written as DNA, the CDR3 is TGTGCCAGCAGCTTAGGGGGACAGTGGACTCCAAACACTGAAGCTTTCTTT.